These T cell receptor beta chains were read from a single sample in a study of beta chain features in type 1 diabetes. Libraries were prepared by immunoSEQ multiplex PCR; TCRdb keeps only in-frame clonotypes and omits some of them. In the table there are 970,000 or so clones, roughly 16% of which are singletons. Material for sequencing was naive CD4+ T cells from blood. The origin of the receptors is a woman between 18 and 29 years old in good health. CDR3s include the opening cysteine and the closing phenylalanine or tryptophan. A D gene is named only where the DNA matches it firmly. Some rows have no size entry. The others give once, few or many, or a class for an expanded clone.

clone_size	cdr3_length	v_call	j_call	d_call	cdr3_aa	cdr3_nt
.	16	TRBV7-2	TRBJ1-3	.	CASSSTGFVSGNTIYF	TGTGCCAGCAGCTCAACAGGTTTTGTCTCTGGAAACACCATATATTTT
few	13	TRBV28	TRBJ1-1	.	CASSFLGAEGAFF	TGTGCCAGCAGTTTTCTGGGCGCCGAGGGAGCTTTCTTT
few	13	TRBV18	TRBJ1-1	.	CASSGQKNTEAFF	TGTGCCAGCTCAGGGCAGAAGAACACTGAAGCTTTCTTT
.	16	TRBV28	TRBJ2-7	.	CASSPAVGRGNYERYF	.
.	13	TRBV7-7	TRBJ2-1	.	CASSLGSTNEQFF	TGTGCTAGCAGCTTAGGATCCACTAATGAGCAGTTCTTC
.	15	TRBV7-9	TRBJ1-1	.	CASSWRGYADTEAFF	TGTGCCAGCAGCTGGAGGGGGTACGCAGACACTGAAGCTTTCTTT
.	13	TRBV7-2	TRBJ2-3	TRBD2	CASEAGGSDTQYF	TGTGCCAGCGAGGCGGGAGGGTCAGATACGCAGTATTTT
.	16	TRBV19	TRBJ1-5	.	CASSPAGSGSNQPQHF	TGTGCCAGTAGTCCCGCAGGGTCGGGGAGCAATCAGCCCCAGCATTTT
.	13	TRBV7-7	TRBJ2-7	TRBD2	CASSLASGGEQYF	TGTGCTAGCAGCTTAGCTTCGGGGGGCGAGCAGTACTTC
few	16	TRBV10-3	TRBJ2-7	.	CAISESSSARPYEQYF	TGTGCCATCAGTGAGTCGAGTTCGGCCCGCCCATACGAGCAGTACTTC
few	17	TRBV11-1	TRBJ2-7	TRBD2	CASRGTTRWGGRDEQYF	TGTGCCAGCAGGGGGACTACTCGATGGGGTGGACGAGACGAGCAGTACTTC
few	13	TRBV6-6	TRBJ1-1	.	CASSYTGITEAFF	TGTGCCAGCAGTTACACGGGGATCACTGAAGCTTTCTTT
.	13	TRBV6-6	TRBJ2-7	.	CASQPANLGEQYF	TGTGCCAGTCAACCCGCAAACTTGGGGGAGCAGTACTTC
.	14	TRBV5-1	TRBJ2-3	.	CASGIAEYTDTQYF	TGCGCCAGCGGGATAGCGGAATACACAGATACGCAGTATTTT
few	15	TRBV28	TRBJ2-3	.	CASSLSWQGADTQYF	TGTGCCAGCAGTTTATCTTGGCAGGGCGCAGATACGCAGTATTTT
.	19	TRBV15	TRBJ2-6	.	CATSRDSRHSSSGANVLTF	TGTGCCACCAGCAGAGATAGTAGGCATTCGAGCTCTGGGGCCAACGTCCTGACTTTC
once	16	TRBV9	TRBJ2-7	.	CASSVGPAAGAYEQYF	TGTGCCAGCAGCGTAGGTCCAGCGGCCGGAGCATACGAGCAGTACTTC
few	14	TRBV7-9	TRBJ2-7	TRBD1	CASSLGGQGYEQYF	TGTGCCAGCAGCTTAGGGGGACAGGGCTACGAGCAGTACTTC
.	14	TRBV16	TRBJ2-1	.	CASSRRVGLNEQFF	TGTGCCAGCAGCCGACGCGTAGGGCTCAATGAGCAGTTCTTC
.	14	TRBV5-1	TRBJ2-7	.	CASSLAREPYEQYF	TGCGCCAGCAGCTTGGCCAGGGAACCCTACGAGCAGTACTTC
few	15	TRBV19	TRBJ2-3	TRBD2	CASRRLAGTTDTQYF	TGTGCCAGTCGCCGACTAGCGGGAACCACAGATACGCAGTATTTT
.	16	TRBV11-1	TRBJ1-1	TRBD1	CASSHGQGIMNTEAFF	TGTGCCAGCAGTCACGGACAGGGTATAATGAACACTGAAGCTTTCTTT
.	15	TRBV5-1	TRBJ2-2	.	CASSQISSNRGELFF	TGCGCCAGCAGTCAGATAAGTTCCAATAGGGGGGAGCTGTTTTTT
few	15	TRBV19	TRBJ2-3	.	CASSIEGTGTDTQYF	TGTGCCAGTAGTATCGAGGGAACGGGCACAGATACGCAGTATTTT
.	16	TRBV27	TRBJ2-5	.	CASSRWNPGDQETQYF	TGTGCCAGCAGTCGCTGGAATCCGGGAGATCAAGAGACCCAGTACTTC
.	15	TRBV10-3	TRBJ2-5	.	CAISDSDPGLETQYF	TGTGCCATCAGTGATTCCGACCCCGGGTTAGAGACCCAGTACTTC
.	14	TRBV7-3	TRBJ2-2	.	CASSRIQGPGELFF	TGTGCCAGCAGTCGTATACAGGGTCCCGGGGAGCTGTTTTTT
.	14	TRBV4-1	TRBJ2-6	.	CASSLGSGANVLTF	TGCGCCAGCAGCCTGGGCTCTGGGGCCAACGTCCTGACTTTC
.	9	TRBV29-1	TRBJ1-1	.	CSVPPEAFF	TGCAGCGTTCCCCCTGAAGCTTTCTTT
few	17	TRBV10-3	TRBJ2-1	TRBD2	CAISESRGASSYNEQFF	TGTGCCATCAGTGAGTCGCGGGGGGCAAGCTCCTACAATGAGCAGTTCTTC
few	13	TRBV2	TRBJ1-2	.	CASSEQGSYGYTF	TGTGCCAGCAGTGAACAGGGGAGCTATGGCTACACCTTC
few	15	TRBV29-1	TRBJ2-7	.	CSVEGWSGSSYEQYF	TGCAGCGTTGAAGGATGGTCGGGCAGCTCCTACGAGCAGTACTTC
.	15	TRBV5-4	TRBJ1-2	TRBD1	CASSPRDRGGYGYTF	TGTGCCAGCAGCCCCCGGGACAGGGGGGGCTATGGCTACACCTTC
few	11	TRBV25-1	TRBJ2-5	.	CASSAERAQYF	TGTGCCAGCAGCGCTGAAAGGGCCCAGTACTTC
few	13	TRBV6-4	TRBJ1-1	.	CASSVSLNTEAFF	TGTGCCAGCAGTGTCAGCCTGAACACTGAAGCTTTCTTT
.	15	TRBV15	TRBJ2-5	TRBD1	CATSFNRGQGETQYF	TGTGCCACCAGCTTCAACAGGGGCCAGGGAGAGACCCAGTACTTC
few	14	TRBV7-9	TRBJ1-2	.	CASSATQTPYGYTF	TGTGCCAGCAGCGCGACCCAGACACCCTATGGCTACACCTTC
few	13	TRBV18	TRBJ2-5	.	CASSPRQQETQYF	TGTGCCAGCTCACCCAGGCAGCAAGAGACCCAGTACTTC
few	12	TRBV5-6	TRBJ2-5	.	CASSLGSGTQYF	TGTGCCAGCAGCTTAGGGAGCGGGACCCAGTACTTC
few	13	TRBV11-2	TRBJ2-1	.	CASSLDIRLEQFF	TGTGCCAGCAGCTTAGATATTCGACTAGAGCAGTTCTTC
.	14	TRBV9	TRBJ2-7	.	CASSVITESYEQYF	TGTGCCAGCAGCGTAATAACAGAATCCTACGAGCAGTACTTC
few	13	TRBV27	TRBJ2-5	.	CASSRNTLSVQYF	TGTGCCAGCAGTCGAAATACCTTATCGGTACAGTACTTC
few	15	TRBV7-9	TRBJ1-4	.	CASSLDKGTNEKLFF	TGTGCCAGCAGCTTAGATAAGGGAACTAATGAAAAACTGTTTTTT